Shown below are 30 T cell receptor beta chains from a single sample sequenced in a study of early T cells in non-severe SARS-CoV-2 infection. TCRdb used MiXCR to reprocess the 5' RACE reads, holding one entry per CDR3 protein. The table shows fewer than 100,000 distinct CDR3 sequences, with about 10% occurring only once. The specimen sequenced was whole blood. These receptors came from an adult who was a healthcare worker with PCR-confirmed SARS-CoV-2 infection or an uninfected control (not recorded which).

This clonotype was detected ten times or more. V gene TRBV10-3 combines with J gene TRBJ2-3; D not resolved. The germline V gene encodes CDR1 ENHRY and CDR2 SYGVKD. Trimming took off 6 bases at V and 0 bases at J, with 10 bases between the two ends. The CDR3 runs to 14 residues. The CDR3 nucleotides read TGTGCCATCAGCCGGGCTACTAGCACAGATACGCAGTATTTT. Translating gives CAISRATSTDTQYF.

This clonotype was seen repeatedly, ten times or more. The CDR3 loop reads CASSTSDYNEQFF. The CDR3 nucleotides read TGTGCCAGCAGCACCAGTGACTACAATGAGCAGTTCTTC. The rearrangement uses TRBV9 and TRBJ2-1, with D hard to call. The CDR3 consists of 13 residues. V was shortened by 4 bases and J by 3 bases, with 8 bases between the two germline ends. Germline CDR1 and CDR2: SGDLS and YYNGEE.

This clonotype appeared a few times. This sequence joins TRBV9 and TRBJ1-1, with no clear D. CDR1 SGDLS and CDR2 YYNGEE come from the germline V gene. Trimming removed 5 bases from V and 7 bases from J, with 12 bases in between. The length of the CDR3 is 12 residues. The CDR3 spells CASSGSTDEAFF. The CDR3 DNA follows: TGTGCCAGCAGTGGGTCGACGGATGAAGCTTTCTTT.

The sample holds many counts of this clonotype. The chain employs TRBV9 and TRBJ1-5; no clear D gene. Germline V gene data show CDR1 as SGDLS and CDR2 as YYNGEE. The CDR3 consists of 14 residues. Trimming left V 7 bases short and J 7 bases short, with 18 bases between. The CDR3, as DNA: TGTGCCAGCGGGCAAGGCGTGGGCTCCCAGCCCCAGCATTTT. Protein sequence: CASGQGVGSQPQHF.

This chain joins TRBV18 and TRBJ1-3, with 7 positions matching TRBD1. The CDR3 is 15 residues long. Trimming removed 1 base from V and 0 bases from J; junction bases left unmatched: 0. Germline V gene sequence: CDR1 KGHSH, CDR2 LQKENI. The CDR3 loop is CASSPQGASGNTIYF. The DNA for the CDR3 is TGTGCCAGCTCACCACAGGGGGCCTCTGGAAACACCATATATTTT. Together with reference TRBV18 and TRBJ1-3, the CDR3 gives the full variable domain: NAGVMQNPRHLVRRRGQEARLRCSPMKGHSHVYWYRQLPEEGLKFMVYLQKENIIDESGMPKERFSAEFPKEGPSILRIQQVVRGDSAAYFCASSPQGASGNTIYFGEGSWLTVV.

This clonotype has just a few counts. This sequence joins TRBV29-1 and TRBJ1-4; possible D gene TRBD1, 5 bases. Trimming removed 4 bases at V and 7 bases at J, with 13 bases between. CDR3 length: 13 residues. CDR1 and CDR2 from the germline V gene are SQVTM and ANQGSEA. CDR3 protein: CSVAGQGGEKLFF. CDR3 in DNA: TGCAGCGTTGCGGGGCAGGGAGGTGAAAAACTGTTTTTT.

There are a few counts of this clonotype. V is TRBV3-1 and J is TRBJ2-7, with a possible D match to TRBD1 (5 bases). Germline V CDR1 and CDR2: LGHDT, YNNKEL (reference sequence). V lost 1 base and J lost 0, with 10 bases in between. CDR3 length equals 15 residues. The chain's CDR3 is CASSQGPQASYEQYF. The CDR3 DNA reads TGTGCCAGCAGCCAAGGTCCACAGGCCTCCTACGAGCAGTACTTC.

This clonotype was detected many times. The chain has TRBV6-4 and TRBJ2-2; D is ambiguous. V was trimmed by 3 bases and J by 1 base, leaving 9 bases between them. Germline V CDR1 and CDR2: MRHNA, SNTAGT. This CDR3 spans 15 amino acids. The CDR3 DNA reads TGTGCCAGCAGTGAAACAGCAGAGAACACCGGGGAGCTGTTTTTT. It yields the protein CASSETAENTGELFF.

The chain joins TRBV7-2 to TRBJ1-1; no clear D. Per germline, CDR1 SGHTA and CDR2 FQGNSA. The CDR3 is 16 residues long. V was cut by 5 bases and J by 1 base, with 17 bases left in between. The CDR3 reads CASSPRRTHPNTEAFF. CDR3 nucleotide sequence: TGTGCCAGCAGCCCCCGACGCACACACCCGAACACTGAAGCTTTCTTT.

This clonotype was recorded at least ten times. The chain uses TRBV6-5 and TRBJ2-7; 7 bases align to TRBD2. Germline V gene data show CDR1 as MNHEY and CDR2 as SVGAGI. The CDR3 has 17 residues. V trimming: 8 bases; J trimming: 12 bases; junction bases outside the gene matches: 28. CDR3 nucleotides: TGTGCCAGCGCATCGCGCCCATCAATTACGGGACCGGGGGGTCCGTACTTC. Translated, it gives CASASRPSITGPGGPYF.

Only a few counts were recorded for this clonotype. V gene TRBV27 combines with J gene TRBJ2-1, with 11 bases identical to TRBD2. From germline, CDR1 is MNHEY and CDR2 SMNVEV (reference sequence). After removal of 4 bases from V and 4 bases from J, the junction contained 6 bases not matched to a gene. This CDR3 is built from 16 residues. CDR3 protein: CASSSSGGPAYNEQFF. The CDR3 bases are TGTGCCAGCAGTTCTAGCGGGGGGCCGGCATACAATGAGCAGTTCTTC.

The chain joins TRBV30 to TRBJ1-6; 9 bases map to TRBD1. J gave up 6 bases and V 8 bases, and 5 bases lay outside the gene matches. Germline values: CDR1 GTSNPN, CDR2 SVGIG (reference sequence). The CDR3 covers 13 residues. CDR3 DNA sequence: TGTGCCGGCCGGGACAGGGTTAATTCACCCCTCCACTTT. Its protein is CAGRDRVNSPLHF.

This clonotype was counted a few times. The V gene is TRBV20-1, the J gene TRBJ1-5; possible D gene TRBD1, 6 bases. Germline CDR1 is DFQATT and CDR2 is SNEGSKA (reference sequence). The CDR3 loop spans 13 amino acids. V was cut by 7 bases and J by 3 bases, with 13 bases left in between. The CDR3 spells CSVPQGINQPQHF. CDR3 in DNA: TGCAGTGTACCCCAGGGGATCAATCAGCCCCAGCATTTT.

This sequence joins TRBV3-1 and TRBJ2-7; perhaps TRBD2 as D (6 bases). Deletions cut 0 bases from V and 1 base from J, with 10 bases between. CDR1 LGHDT and CDR2 YNNKEL come from the germline V gene (reference sequence). The length of the CDR3 is 15 residues. CDR3 protein: CASSQDPGVSYEQYF. CDR3 DNA: TGTGCCAGCAGCCAAGACCCGGGGGTATCCTACGAGCAGTACTTC.

This clonotype occurred many times. The V call is TRBV7-9, the J call TRBJ2-3; 8 bases match TRBD2. This CDR3 has 17 amino acids. After removal of 1 base from V and 4 bases from J, the junction contained 10 bases not matched to a gene. Germline CDR1 reads SEHNR; CDR2 reads FQNEAQ (reference sequence). CDR3 DNA sequence: TGTGCCAGCAGCTTAGGATCAGCGGGGGAATTGGCAGATACGCAGTATTTT. Residues: CASSLGSAGELADTQYF.

This clonotype was seen only a few times. CDR3 loop: CAISESGGSLSNTEAFF. The CDR3 DNA reads as TGTGCCATCAGTGAGTCGGGGGGGTCATTATCGAACACTGAAGCTTTCTTT. The chain joins TRBV10-3 to TRBJ1-1; D possibly corresponds to TRBD1 (5 bases). This CDR3 comprises 17 residues. Germline lookup yields CDR1 ENHRY and CDR2 SYGVKD. The ends were cut back, 0 bases at V and 1 base at J, with 15 bases in the middle.

As concerns this clonotype: A single base separates this from a much larger clone, so it may be a read error. The chain recombines TRBV20-1 with TRBJ1-1; maybe TRBD1 (5 bases). Trimming removed 2 bases at V and 1 base at J, with 5 bases between. The CDR3 runs to 12 residues. Germline assignment: CDR1 DFQATT and CDR2 SNEGSKA (reference sequence). The CDR3 sequence is CSARQGNTEAFF. The CDR3 nucleotides are TGCAGTGCTAGACAGGGGAACACTGAAGCTTTCTTT.

In its sample, this clonotype was seen many times. The chain combines TRBV5-1 with TRBJ1-1; weak D call: TRBD1 (5 bases). Trimming took off 2 bases at V and 7 bases at J, with 9 bases between the two ends. The CDR3 spans 12 residues. CDR1 is SGHRS and CDR2 is YFSETQ in the germline V gene. Here the CDR3 reads CASSFGTDEAFF. Here the CDR3 DNA reads TGCGCCAGCAGCTTCGGGACTGATGAAGCTTTCTTT. The whole variable domain, filled in from reference TRBV5-1 and TRBJ1-1, reads KAGVTQTPRYLIKTRGQQVTLSCSPISGHRSVSWYQQTPGQGLQFLFEYFSETQRNKGNFPGRFSGRQFSNSRSEMNVSTLELGDSALYLCASSFGTDEAFFGQGTRLTVV.

This clonotype was observed a handful of times. This sequence joins TRBV3-1 and TRBJ2-3; 8 bases agree with TRBD1. The CDR3 is made up of 18 amino acids. Trimming cost V 1 base and J 4 bases; bases outside gene matches: 13. Germline V gives CDR1 LGHDT, CDR2 YNNKEL (reference sequence). CDR3 residues: CASSQVPPTGEWADTQYF. As DNA, the CDR3 is TGTGCCAGCAGCCAAGTCCCTCCGACAGGGGAATGGGCAGATACGCAGTATTTT.

In its sample, this clonotype was seen many times. The CDR3 protein is CASSLTSQRGINEQFF. The CDR3 DNA is TGCGCCAGCAGCTTGACTTCCCAGCGGGGGATTAATGAGCAGTTCTTC. The chain uses TRBV5-1 and TRBJ2-1; 8 positions match TRBD2. The length of the CDR3 is 16 residues. V lost 1 base to trimming and J lost 7 bases; unmatched junction nucleotides: 10. Germline V gene lookup returns CDR1 SGHRS and CDR2 YFSETQ.

This clonotype was seen many times. The V call is TRBV7-2, the J call TRBJ1-6, with a weak D call TRBD1 (6 bases). Germline V gives CDR1 SGHTA, CDR2 FQGNSA. V lost 6 bases to trimming and J lost 0 bases, with 9 bases between them. CDR3 length: 15 residues. The CDR3 DNA reads as TGTGCCAGCAGAACAGGGAGCTCCTATAATTCACCCCTCCACTTT. This encodes CASRTGSSYNSPLHF.

There are many counts of this clonotype. The chain has TRBV9 and TRBJ2-1; tentative D call: TRBD2 (6 bases). The germline V and J ends were trimmed by 2 bases and 6 bases, with 12 bases remaining between them. Per germline, CDR1 SGDLS and CDR2 YYNGEE. This CDR3 spans 14 amino acids. The CDR3 coding sequence is TGTGCCAGCAGCGTCCGGACTAACCCCAATGAGCAGTTCTTC. It encodes CASSVRTNPNEQFF.

At least ten counts were recorded for this clonotype. The rearrangement joins TRBV20-1 to TRBJ1-1; 7 nucleotides align to TRBD1. The V gene's germline CDR1 is DFQATT and CDR2 SNEGSKA (reference sequence). V shed 4 bases, J shed 3 bases, and the junction held 11 bases outside the gene matches. The CDR3 is made up of 15 amino acids. CDR3 nucleotide sequence: TGCAGTGCTAACCTTCCCCCGACAGGGTACACTGAAGCTTTCTTT. Amino acids: CSANLPPTGYTEAFF.

This clonotype occurred a few times. The chain combines TRBV11-2 with TRBJ2-3, with 7 bases matching TRBD1. CDR1 and CDR2 (germline): SGHAT, FQNNGV. This CDR3 region has 15 residues. Trimming removed 3 bases from V and 5 bases from J; junction bases left unmatched: 8. CDR3 DNA sequence: TGTGCCAGCAGCTTCACAGGGGCCCAACGAGATACGCAGTATTTT. Protein product: CASSFTGAQRDTQYF. Using reference TRBV11-2 and TRBJ2-3 for the parts outside the CDR3, the full variable domain is EAGVAQSPRYKIIEKRQSVAFWCNPISGHATLYWYQQILGQGPKLLIQFQNNGVVDDSQLPKDRFSAERLKGVDSTLKIQPAKLEDSAVYLCASSFTGAQRDTQYFGPGTRLTVL.

The genes are TRBV29-1 and TRBJ2-1; 7 bases are a match to TRBD1. V dropped 7 bases and J dropped 3; count of bases not matched to a gene: 6. Germline V CDR1 and CDR2: SQVTM, ANQGSEA. This CDR3 has 13 amino acids. CDR3 DNA sequence: TGCAGCGAGAGGACAGGCAACTACAATGAGCAGTTCTTC. This codes for CSERTGNYNEQFF.

This clonotype was counted at least ten times. This chain uses TRBV27 with TRBJ2-3, with TRBD1 matching 8 bases. Germline V lookup: CDR1 MNHEY, CDR2 SMNVEV (reference sequence). Trimming at V came to 2 bases and at J to 3 bases, leaving 4 bases not matched to a gene. The CDR3 contains 15 residues. CDR3 nucleotides: TGTGCCAGCAGTTTACGGACAGGGAGAACAGATACGCAGTATTTT. Its protein is CASSLRTGRTDTQYF.

This clonotype was found many times. This rearrangement joins TRBV11-2 to TRBJ1-2; 9 bases fit TRBD1. After removal of 5 bases from V and 7 bases from J, the junction contained 8 bases not matched to a gene. Germline loops: CDR1 SGHAT, CDR2 FQNNGV. The CDR3 is made up of 14 amino acids. The CDR3 coding sequence is TGTGCCAGCAGCGAAGCCGGGACAGGGCTTGGCTACACCTTC. This codes for CASSEAGTGLGYTF.

This clonotype has more than one count but fewer than ten. The chain has TRBV7-9 and TRBJ2-1, with 10 positions matching TRBD1. Germline trimming cut 5 bases from V and 5 bases from J; bases unmatched to any gene: 6. Germline CDR1 is SEHNR and CDR2 is FQNEAQ (reference sequence). The CDR3 extends over 15 amino acids. CDR3 nucleotides: TGTGCCAGCAGCAGAGGGACAGGGGCTGACAATGAGCAGTTCTTC. Translated: CASSRGTGADNEQFF.

This clonotype has a handful of counts. The chain couples TRBV11-2 to TRBJ2-7; TRBD1 agrees at 9 bases. Trimming removed 4 bases from V and 6 bases from J; junction bases left unmatched: 4. This CDR3 spans 13 amino acids. Germline CDR1 reads SGHAT; CDR2 reads FQNNGV. CDR3 nucleotide sequence: TGTGCCAGCAGCTGGGCGACAGGGGGCGAGCAGTACTTC. Protein product: CASSWATGGEQYF.

This clonotype appeared a single time. The chain has TRBV18 and TRBJ1-2, with unresolved D. This CDR3 is built from 15 residues. V shed 3 bases and J shed 3 bases, with 14 bases lying between them. The germline CDR1 and CDR2 sequences are KGHSH and LQKENI. In DNA, the CDR3 is TGTGCCAGCTCACCGGCCCCCAACGATTACTATGGCTACACCTTC. Protein: CASSPAPNDYYGYTF.